These T cell receptor beta chains were read from a single sample in a study of vaccination effects on CD4 cells after COVID-19. The method was immunoSEQ multiplex PCR; TCRdb's version includes in-frame clones alone and lacks a portion of them. The data contain approximately 61,000 clones, about three quarters of them singletons. No antigen has been identified for these receptors. Sequencing used CD4+ T cells from PBMCs cultured with HCoV-229E spike peptides, obtained after COVID-19 vaccination. The receptors derive from a human donor who received a COVID-19 vaccine. Both conserved end residues are part of each CDR3. Fields, in order: V gene, CDR3 length, D gene, clone size, J gene, CDR3 protein, CDR3 DNA. The D gene is left open where the match is weak. Clone size is stated in some rows and not others, as once, few, many or a class when expanded.

v_call: TRBV28
cdr3_length: 15
d_call: -
clone_size: -
j_call: TRBJ2-1
cdr3_aa: CASSLHGGRSGEQFF
cdr3_nt: TGTGCCAGCAGTCTTCACGGGGGTCGATCCGGTGAGCAGTTCTTC

v_call: TRBV7-9
cdr3_length: 14
d_call: -
clone_size: few
j_call: TRBJ1-1
cdr3_aa: CASSFSFQNTEAFF
cdr3_nt: TGTGCCAGCAGCTTTTCATTCCAGAACACTGAAGCTTTCTTT

v_call: TRBV6-2/TRBV6-3
cdr3_length: 17
d_call: -
clone_size: few
j_call: TRBJ2-1
cdr3_aa: CASSYSEGMRGLWSQFF
cdr3_nt: TGTGCCAGCAGTTACTCTGAGGGGATGAGAGGTTTGTGGTCCCAGTTCTTC

v_call: TRBV24-1
cdr3_length: 15
d_call: TRBD1
clone_size: -
j_call: TRBJ1-4
cdr3_aa: CATSDHRQGNEKLFF
cdr3_nt: TGTGCCACCAGTGATCACCGACAGGGAAACGAAAAACTGTTTTTT

v_call: TRBV6-2/TRBV6-3
cdr3_length: 15
d_call: -
clone_size: -
j_call: TRBJ1-1
cdr3_aa: CASSYPGQLNTEAFF
cdr3_nt: TGTGCCAGCAGTTACCCTGGACAGTTGAACACTGAAGCTTTCTTT

v_call: TRBV14
cdr3_length: 14
d_call: -
clone_size: -
j_call: TRBJ1-2
cdr3_aa: CASSRHVPNYGYTF
cdr3_nt: TGTGCCAGCAGCCGACACGTCCCAAACTATGGCTACACCTTC

v_call: TRBV19
cdr3_length: 16
d_call: -
clone_size: -
j_call: TRBJ1-1
cdr3_aa: CATLEAAGTGHSEAFF
cdr3_nt: TGTGCCACTTTGGAGGCAGCCGGGACGGGTCATTCTGAAGCTTTCTTT

v_call: TRBV10-3
cdr3_length: 14
d_call: -
clone_size: -
j_call: TRBJ1-2
cdr3_aa: CAISDPPGHYGYTF
cdr3_nt: TGTGCCATCAGTGATCCTCCGGGACACTATGGCTACACCTTC

v_call: TRBV12-3/TRBV12-4
cdr3_length: 12
d_call: -
clone_size: -
j_call: TRBJ1-1
cdr3_aa: CAAGSSHTEAFF
cdr3_nt: TGTGCCGCGGGCTCATCACACACTGAAGCTTTCTTT

v_call: TRBV9
cdr3_length: 16
d_call: TRBD2
clone_size: -
j_call: TRBJ2-1
cdr3_aa: CASSPIIGGGPNEQFF
cdr3_nt: TGTGCCAGCAGCCCGATTATAGGCGGGGGGCCGAATGAGCAGTTCTTC

v_call: TRBV6-2/TRBV6-3
cdr3_length: 18
d_call: TRBD1
clone_size: -
j_call: TRBJ1-5
cdr3_aa: CASSYSPLRGGLNQPQHF
cdr3_nt: TGTGCCAGCAGTTACTCACCGTTAAGAGGGGGCCTCAATCAGCCCCAGCATTTT

v_call: TRBV29-1
cdr3_length: 12
d_call: -
clone_size: -
j_call: TRBJ2-5
cdr3_aa: CSVGPYQETQYF
cdr3_nt: TGCAGCGTTGGGCCCTACCAAGAGACCCAGTACTTC

v_call: TRBV30
cdr3_length: 16
d_call: TRBD2
clone_size: -
j_call: TRBJ2-1
cdr3_aa: CAWSPKGAGGTNEQFF
cdr3_nt: TGTGCCTGGAGCCCAAAGGGTGCGGGGGGGACAAATGAGCAGTTCTTC

v_call: TRBV6-6
cdr3_length: 16
d_call: -
clone_size: -
j_call: TRBJ1-5
cdr3_aa: CASSYKQAGSNQPQHF
cdr3_nt: TGTGCCAGCAGTTACAAACAGGCTGGGAGCAATCAGCCCCAGCATTTT

v_call: TRBV4-1
cdr3_length: 15
d_call: TRBD1
clone_size: -
j_call: TRBJ1-4
cdr3_aa: CASSQTGRENEKLFF
cdr3_nt: TGCGCCAGCAGCCAGACAGGGAGGGAGAATGAAAAACTGTTTTTT

v_call: TRBV2
cdr3_length: 16
d_call: -
clone_size: medium-sized
j_call: TRBJ1-4
cdr3_aa: CASRSGTGRTNEKLFF
cdr3_nt: TGTGCCAGCAGGTCTGGAACAGGGAGGACAAATGAAAAACTGTTTTTT

v_call: TRBV5-6
cdr3_length: 14
d_call: -
clone_size: -
j_call: TRBJ1-1
cdr3_aa: CASSLFSGSTEAFF
cdr3_nt: TGTGCCAGCAGCTTGTTTTCGGGGAGCACTGAAGCTTTCTTT

v_call: TRBV7-9
cdr3_length: 14
d_call: TRBD2
clone_size: few
j_call: TRBJ2-5
cdr3_aa: CASSLSGGQETQYF
cdr3_nt: TGTGCCAGCAGCTTAAGCGGGGGACAAGAGACCCAGTACTTC

v_call: TRBV7-8
cdr3_length: 13
d_call: -
clone_size: -
j_call: TRBJ1-1
cdr3_aa: CASSLIMNTEAFF
cdr3_nt: TGTGCCAGCAGCTTAATCATGAACACTGAAGCTTTCTTT

v_call: TRBV5-4
cdr3_length: 15
d_call: -
clone_size: -
j_call: TRBJ2-1
cdr3_aa: CASSLTGFMYNEQFF
cdr3_nt: TGTGCCAGCAGCTTAACAGGGTTTATGTACAATGAGCAGTTCTTC

v_call: TRBV6-5
cdr3_length: 13
d_call: -
clone_size: once
j_call: TRBJ1-1
cdr3_aa: CASRPGAYTEAFF
cdr3_nt: TGTGCCAGCAGGCCAGGGGCCTACACTGAAGCTTTCTTT

v_call: TRBV2
cdr3_length: 14
d_call: -
clone_size: -
j_call: TRBJ1-4
cdr3_aa: CASRGTTTNEKLFF
cdr3_nt: TGTGCCAGCCGGGGCACTACAACTAATGAAAAACTGTTTTTT

v_call: TRBV12-3/TRBV12-4
cdr3_length: 13
d_call: -
clone_size: once
j_call: TRBJ1-2
cdr3_aa: CASSLNSNYGYTF
cdr3_nt: TGTGCCAGCAGTTTAAACAGTAACTATGGCTACACCTTC

v_call: TRBV5-4
cdr3_length: 15
d_call: -
clone_size: -
j_call: TRBJ2-2
cdr3_aa: CASSLVASMGGELFF
cdr3_nt: TGTGCCAGCAGCTTGGTCGCTAGCATGGGCGGGGAGCTGTTTTTT

v_call: TRBV30
cdr3_length: 15
d_call: -
clone_size: -
j_call: TRBJ2-2
cdr3_aa: CAWSESGFGTGELFF
cdr3_nt: TGTGCCTGGAGTGAATCGGGTTTCGGCACCGGGGAGCTGTTTTTT

v_call: TRBV19
cdr3_length: 14
d_call: -
clone_size: -
j_call: TRBJ1-4
cdr3_aa: CASNKARVDEKLFF
cdr3_nt: TGTGCCAGTAACAAGGCCAGGGTGGACGAAAAACTGTTTTTT

v_call: TRBV6-2/TRBV6-3
cdr3_length: 14
d_call: -
clone_size: -
j_call: TRBJ1-1
cdr3_aa: CASSSNRVHTEAFF
cdr3_nt: TGTGCCAGCAGTTCAAACAGGGTGCACACTGAAGCTTTCTTT

v_call: TRBV9
cdr3_length: 14
d_call: -
clone_size: -
j_call: TRBJ1-6
cdr3_aa: CASSAWGRRKPLHF
cdr3_nt: TGTGCCAGCAGCGCCTGGGGACGGAGAAAGCCCCTCCACTTT

v_call: TRBV6-5
cdr3_length: 15
d_call: -
clone_size: -
j_call: TRBJ1-4
cdr3_aa: CASRSTGTYNEKLFF
cdr3_nt: TGTGCCAGCAGGTCAACAGGGACCTATAATGAAAAACTGTTTTTT

v_call: TRBV27
cdr3_length: 13
d_call: -
clone_size: -
j_call: TRBJ1-5
cdr3_aa: CASSFLGNQPQHF
cdr3_nt: TGTGCCAGCAGTTTTCTAGGCAATCAGCCCCAGCATTTT

v_call: TRBV18
cdr3_length: 15
d_call: -
clone_size: -
j_call: TRBJ1-1
cdr3_aa: CASSPLGQTNTEAFF
cdr3_nt: TGTGCCAGCTCACCTCTCGGACAGACGAACACTGAAGCTTTCTTT

v_call: TRBV12-3/TRBV12-4
cdr3_length: 12
d_call: -
clone_size: many
j_call: TRBJ1-2
cdr3_aa: CASSQAYYGYTF
cdr3_nt: TGTGCCAGCAGTCAGGCCTACTATGGCTACACCTTC

v_call: TRBV5-1
cdr3_length: 18
d_call: -
clone_size: -
j_call: TRBJ2-6
cdr3_aa: CASSLAGTYASGANVLTF
cdr3_nt: TGCGCCAGCAGCTTGGCCGGGACGTATGCCTCTGGGGCCAACGTCCTGACTTTC

v_call: TRBV3-1/TRBV3-2
cdr3_length: 14
d_call: TRBD2
clone_size: -
j_call: TRBJ2-3
cdr3_aa: CASSQSGGLGTQYF
cdr3_nt: TGTGCCAGCAGCCAAAGCGGGGGTTTAGGTACGCAGTATTTT

v_call: TRBV4-2
cdr3_length: 12
d_call: TRBD1
clone_size: -
j_call: TRBJ1-1
cdr3_aa: CASSLKTGEAFF
cdr3_nt: TGTGCCAGCAGCCTAAAGACAGGGGAGGCTTTCTTT

v_call: TRBV21-1
cdr3_length: 14
d_call: -
clone_size: -
j_call: TRBJ2-3
cdr3_aa: CASSKAEGTDTQYF
cdr3_nt: TGTGCCAGCAGCAAAGCTGAGGGCACAGATACGCAGTATTTT

v_call: TRBV5-1
cdr3_length: 16
d_call: -
clone_size: -
j_call: TRBJ2-1
cdr3_aa: CASSLEAGGSYNEQFF
cdr3_nt: TGCGCCAGCAGCTTGGAGGCAGGGGGGTCCTACAATGAGCAGTTCTTC

v_call: TRBV9
cdr3_length: 16
d_call: TRBD2
clone_size: few
j_call: TRBJ2-1
cdr3_aa: CASSVVFSGGAHEQFF
cdr3_nt: TGTGCCAGCAGCGTAGTATTTAGCGGGGGGGCACATGAGCAGTTCTTC

v_call: TRBV24-1
cdr3_length: 16
d_call: TRBD1
clone_size: -
j_call: TRBJ1-2
cdr3_aa: CATSDQTGTGHYGYTF
cdr3_nt: TGTGCCACCAGTGATCAAACCGGGACAGGGCACTATGGCTACACCTTC

v_call: TRBV7-3
cdr3_length: 18
d_call: TRBD1
clone_size: -
j_call: TRBJ2-1
cdr3_aa: CASSLFPGQRQGYNEQFF
cdr3_nt: TGTGCCAGCAGCTTATTCCCGGGGCAAAGACAGGGATACAATGAGCAGTTCTTC

v_call: TRBV7-2
cdr3_length: 14
d_call: -
clone_size: once
j_call: TRBJ2-5
cdr3_aa: CASSTFRSQETQYF
cdr3_nt: TGTGCCAGCAGCACCTTTAGATCCCAAGAGACCCAGTACTTC

v_call: TRBV28
cdr3_length: 12
d_call: -
clone_size: -
j_call: TRBJ1-1
cdr3_aa: CASRGRQPEAFF
cdr3_nt: TGTGCCAGCAGGGGTCGGCAACCTGAAGCTTTCTTT